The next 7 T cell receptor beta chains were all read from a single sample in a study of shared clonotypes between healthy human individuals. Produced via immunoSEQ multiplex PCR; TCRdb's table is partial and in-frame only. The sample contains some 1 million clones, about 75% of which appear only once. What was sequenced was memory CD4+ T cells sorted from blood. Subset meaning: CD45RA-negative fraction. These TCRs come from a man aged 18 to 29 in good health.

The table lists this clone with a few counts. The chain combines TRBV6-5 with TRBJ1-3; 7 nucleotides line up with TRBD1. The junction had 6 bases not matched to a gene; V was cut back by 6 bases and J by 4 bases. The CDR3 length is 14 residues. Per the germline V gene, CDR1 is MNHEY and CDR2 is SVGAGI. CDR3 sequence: CASRPQGDGNTIYF. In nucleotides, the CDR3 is TGTGCCAGCAGACCCCAGGGGGACGGAAACACCATATATTTT.

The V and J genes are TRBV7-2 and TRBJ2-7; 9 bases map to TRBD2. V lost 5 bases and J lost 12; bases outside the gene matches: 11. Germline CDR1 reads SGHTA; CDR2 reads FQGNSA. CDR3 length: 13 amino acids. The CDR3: CASSLPGLARLYF. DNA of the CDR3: TGTGCCAGCAGCCTCCCGGGACTAGCCCGATTGTACTTC.

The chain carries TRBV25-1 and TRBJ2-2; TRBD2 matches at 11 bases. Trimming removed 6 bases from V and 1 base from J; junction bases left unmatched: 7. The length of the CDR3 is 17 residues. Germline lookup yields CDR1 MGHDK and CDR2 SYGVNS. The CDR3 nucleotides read TGTGCCAGCAGCCCCAGGGGACTAGCGGAGAACACCGGGGAGCTGTTTTTT. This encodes CASSPRGLAENTGELFF.

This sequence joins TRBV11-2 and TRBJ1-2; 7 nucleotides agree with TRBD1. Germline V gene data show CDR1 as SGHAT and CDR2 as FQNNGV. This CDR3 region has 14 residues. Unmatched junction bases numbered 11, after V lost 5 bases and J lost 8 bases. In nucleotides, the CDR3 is TGTGCCAGCAGCGTACAGGGGAAGTTTGCGGGCTACACCTTC. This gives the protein CASSVQGKFAGYTF.

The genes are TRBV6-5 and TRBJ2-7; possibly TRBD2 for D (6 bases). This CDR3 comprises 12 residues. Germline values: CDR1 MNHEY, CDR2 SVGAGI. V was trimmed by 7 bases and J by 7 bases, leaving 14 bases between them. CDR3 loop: CASNLGGSEQYF. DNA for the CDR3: TGTGCCAGCAACCTGGGGGGTTCAGAGCAGTACTTC.

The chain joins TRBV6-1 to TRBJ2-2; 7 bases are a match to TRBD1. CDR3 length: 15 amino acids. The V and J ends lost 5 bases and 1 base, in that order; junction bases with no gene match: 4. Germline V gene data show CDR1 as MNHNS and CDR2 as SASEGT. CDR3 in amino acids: CASSLGTVNTGELFF. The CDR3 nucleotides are TGTGCCAGCAGTCTGGGGACAGTGAACACCGGGGAGCTGTTTTTT.

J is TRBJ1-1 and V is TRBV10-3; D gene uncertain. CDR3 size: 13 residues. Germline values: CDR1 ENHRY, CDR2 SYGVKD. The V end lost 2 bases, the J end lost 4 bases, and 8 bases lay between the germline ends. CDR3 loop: CAISEGGRTEAFF. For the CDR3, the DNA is TGTGCCATCAGTGAGGGAGGTCGCACTGAAGCTTTCTTT.